A single sample gave rise to the 25 T cell receptor beta chains below, sequenced in a study of blood T cell repertoires in COVID-19. TCRdb's copy holds only in-frame clones and misses some; the assay was immunoSEQ multiplex PCR. The sample yields 85,000 to 130,000 clones, around four fifths seen once. Sequencing input: peripheral blood. The receptor source for this set is a man in his 60s with acute or convalescent COVID-19.

In its sample, this clone was seen a few times. The rearrangement uses TRBV30 and TRBJ1-2; D is uncertain. In germline, CDR1 is GTSNPN, CDR2 SVGIG (reference sequence). Between the trimmed V and J ends, which lost 4 bases and 1 base, there was a span of 13 bases. This CDR3 has 14 amino acids. CDR3 in DNA: TGTGCCTGGACCCTACGGGGAGGTAACTATGGCTACACCTTC. This encodes CAWTLRGGNYGYTF.

The V and J genes are TRBV9 and TRBJ2-5; 8 bases are a match to TRBD1. Germline trimming cut 4 bases from V and 4 bases from J; bases unmatched to any gene: 3. Germline loops: CDR1 SGDLS, CDR2 YYNGEE. The CDR3 is 13 residues long. The CDR3 sequence: CASSRDRGETQYF. The CDR3 DNA sequence: TGTGCCAGCAGCAGAGACAGGGGAGAGACCCAGTACTTC.

This chain uses TRBV10-3 with TRBJ2-6, with 9 bases matching TRBD1. V dropped 7 bases and J dropped 4; count of bases not matched to a gene: 8. The V gene's germline CDR1 is ENHRY and CDR2 SYGVKD. This CDR3 spans 16 amino acids. CDR3 nucleotides: TGTGCCATCACCGGGACAGGGTCACTGGGGGCCAACGTCCTGACTTTC. Protein: CAITGTGSLGANVLTF.

V gene TRBV19 combines with J gene TRBJ2-2; no clear D. This CDR3 is 16 amino acids long. Germline assignment: CDR1 LNHDA and CDR2 SQIVND (reference sequence). V lost 3 bases and J lost 1, with 12 bases in between. CDR3 sequence reads: CASSISGLLNTGELFF. The CDR3 DNA is TGTGCCAGTAGTATTTCGGGTCTACTGAACACCGGGGAGCTGTTTTTT.

A single count supports this clone. The chain's CDR3 is CSVEFPVVMNTEAFF. CDR3 DNA: TGCAGCGTTGAGTTTCCCGTAGTCATGAACACTGAAGCTTTCTTT. The chain joins TRBV29-1 to TRBJ1-1; D remains ambiguous. The CDR3 spans 15 residues. Germline V gene data show CDR1 as SQVTM and CDR2 as ANQGSEA. Between the trimmed V and J ends, which lost 3 bases and 0 bases, there was a span of 14 bases.

The CDR3 coding sequence is TGCGCCAGCCGGGGGAGCGGGACTGAAGCTTTCTTT. Its protein is CASRGSGTEAFF. The chain links TRBV5-1 to TRBJ1-1; tentatively, D is TRBD1 (5 bases). V was cut by 7 bases and J by 5 bases, with 12 bases left in between. The germline V gene has CDR1 SGHRS and CDR2 YFSETQ. The CDR3 contains 12 residues.

This chain connects TRBV7-2 to TRBJ2-1, with 8 positions matching TRBD1. This CDR3 contains 14 residues. CDR1 and CDR2 (germline): SGHTA, FQGNSA. Unmatched junction bases numbered 5, after V lost 2 bases and J lost 8 bases. The CDR3 sequence: CASSLFRRGHEQFF. The CDR3 nucleotides read TGTGCCAGCAGCTTATTTCGCAGGGGGCATGAGCAGTTCTTC.

The rearrangement joins TRBV6-5 to TRBJ2-5; 9 bases line up with TRBD1. The CDR3 extends over 15 amino acids. V was clipped by 4 bases and J by 3 bases; unmatched bases: 6. Germline CDR1 MNHEY, CDR2 SVGAGI. CDR3 in DNA: TGTGCCAGCAGTTCCCCGGGACAGGGTAAAGAGACCCAGTACTTC. This encodes CASSSPGQGKETQYF.

The chain recombines TRBV6-1 with TRBJ2-1, with TRBD2 matching over 12 bases. The CDR3 has 19 amino acids. From germline, CDR1 is MNHNS and CDR2 SASEGT. The V and J ends lost 4 bases and 0 bases, in that order; junction bases with no gene match: 10. The CDR3 nucleotides are TGTGCCAGCAGTGGTCCGGGACTAGCGGGCCTTAGCTCCTACAATGAGCAGTTCTTC. It specifies CASSGPGLAGLSSYNEQFF.

This rearrangement joins TRBV28 to TRBJ1-6; 8 bases agree with TRBD1. Germline CDR1 reads MDHEN; CDR2 reads SYDVKM. The CDR3 consists of 14 residues. The V and J ends lost 6 bases and 6 bases, in that order; junction bases with no gene match: 4. The CDR3 loop is CASSSGQGNSPLHF. Here the CDR3 DNA reads TGTGCCAGCAGCTCCGGACAGGGTAATTCACCCCTCCACTTT.

The genes are TRBV3-1 (or the pseudogene TRBV3-2) and TRBJ2-1; no clear D. This CDR3 has 15 residues. Trimming removed 1 base from V and 0 bases from J, with 7 bases in between. Germline V lookup: CDR1 LGHDT, CDR2 YNNKEL (reference sequence). CDR3 region: CASSQGLISYNEQFF. The CDR3 region has the DNA TGTGCCAGCAGCCAAGGACTCATCTCCTACAATGAGCAGTTCTTC.

The chain uses TRBV11-3 and TRBJ1-1; possible D gene TRBD1, 5 bases. This CDR3 is built from 16 residues. CDR1 SGHNT and CDR2 YENEEA come from the germline V gene. The V gene lost 5 bases and the J gene lost 3 bases, with 19 bases spanning the gap. The CDR3 region is CASSHRTQGGDTEAFF. CDR3 nucleotide sequence: TGTGCCAGCAGCCACAGAACGCAGGGAGGAGACACTGAAGCTTTCTTT.

The CDR3 region has the DNA TGTGCCAGCAGCTCTGGACTAGCGGGGGATTACGAGCAGTACGTC. Residues: CASSSGLAGDYEQYV. The chain combines TRBV9 with TRBJ2-7; 13 bases agree with TRBD2. After removal of 4 bases from V and 4 bases from J, the junction contained 5 bases not matched to a gene. Germline-derived CDR1 and CDR2 are SGDLS and YYNGEE. The CDR3 contains 15 residues.

The V and J genes are TRBV7-9 and TRBJ1-1; D is possibly TRBD1 (6 bases). Trimming removed 1 base at V and 0 bases at J, with 9 bases between. CDR1 and CDR2 from the germline V gene are SEHNR and FQNEAQ (reference sequence). CDR3 length: 15 residues. The CDR3 sequence is CASSLDTGMNTEAFF. CDR3 bases: TGTGCCAGCAGCTTAGACACAGGGATGAACACTGAAGCTTTCTTT. The complete variable domain, with remaining parts taken from reference TRBV7-9 and TRBJ1-1, reads DTGVSQNPRHKITKRGQNVTFRCDPISEHNRLYWYRQTLGQGPEFLTYFQNEAQLEKSRLLSDRFSAERPKGSFSTLEIQRTEQGDSAMYLCASSLDTGMNTEAFFGQGTRLTVV.

The chain combines TRBV19 with TRBJ2-3; 14 bases match TRBD2. The CDR3 runs 19 residues. Germline CDR1 is LNHDA and CDR2 is SQIVND (reference sequence). Losses at the gene ends were 7 bases for V and 1 base for J; bases not matched to a gene: 13. The CDR3 DNA sequence: TGTGCCAGTACTCGTACTACCGGGACTAGCGGGAGTCGCACAGATACGCAGTATTTT. Translated, it gives CASTRTTGTSGSRTDTQYF.

The rearrangement joins TRBV18 to TRBJ2-7, with D unclear. The CDR3 is 13 residues long. Trimming removed 1 base from V and 2 bases from J, with 6 bases in between. CDR1 is KGHSH and CDR2 is LQKENI in the germline V gene. The CDR3 DNA reads TGTGCCAGCTCACCACAGCCCGCCTACGAGCAGTACTTC. Its translation: CASSPQPAYEQYF.

This clone has just one count. The chain joins TRBV9 to TRBJ2-2; D not certain. CDR1 is SGDLS, CDR2 YYNGEE, per germline. Between the trimmed V and J ends, which lost 4 bases and 8 bases, there was a span of 9 bases. The CDR3 loop spans 12 amino acids. CDR3 protein: CASSPYPGELFF. CDR3 sequence (DNA): TGTGCCAGCAGCCCCTATCCGGGGGAGCTGTTTTTT.

On this clone: The same CDR3 is also encoded by other DNA sequences in this sample. The rearrangement uses TRBV5-1 and TRBJ1-1; TRBD1 agrees at 7 bases. The V and J ends lost 4 bases and 0 bases, in that order; junction bases with no gene match: 3. This CDR3 has 14 amino acids. From germline, CDR1 is SGHRS and CDR2 YFSETQ. The CDR3 coding sequence is TGCGCCAGCAGCCTACAGGGGATGAACACTGAAGCTTTCTTT. As protein: CASSLQGMNTEAFF.

The chain has TRBV28 and TRBJ2-2; TRBD2 might be the D (5 bases). V lost 5 bases and J 5 bases, leaving 18 bases between the germline ends. The CDR3 loop spans 16 amino acids. CDR1 is MDHEN and CDR2 is SYDVKM in the germline V gene. The CDR3 DNA follows: TGTGCCAGCAGTAGACTCTCTCGGGGAAGGACCGGGGAGCTGTTTTTT. Residues: CASSRLSRGRTGELFF.

V is TRBV28 and J is TRBJ1-5, with TRBD1 identical over 7 bases. J lost 2 bases, V lost 4 bases, and 5 bases had no gene match. Per the germline V gene, CDR1 is MDHEN and CDR2 is SYDVKM. The CDR3 has 15 amino acids. The DNA for the CDR3 is TGTGCCAGCAGTTGGCGACAGGGCCGCAATCAGCCCCAGCATTTT. It codes for CASSWRQGRNQPQHF.

The rearrangement uses TRBV14 and TRBJ2-1; no reliable D call. Trimming pared 5 bases from V and 8 bases from J, leaving 19 bases between. Germline V CDR1 and CDR2: SGHDN, FVKESK. The CDR3 runs 15 residues. CDR3 in DNA: TGTGCCAGCAGCGACTCCCAAGATTATTGGGATGAGCAGTTCTTC. This codes for CASSDSQDYWDEQFF.

This clone was recorded once. The V and J genes are TRBV6-5 and TRBJ2-3; no clear D gene. V lost 4 bases and J lost 2, with 13 bases in between. Germline lookup yields CDR1 MNHEY and CDR2 SVGAGI. The CDR3 consists of 15 residues. In nucleotides, the CDR3 is TGTGCCAGCAGTTCTGGCCTGGGCTCCACAGATACGCAGTATTTT. It is translated as CASSSGLGSTDTQYF.

CDR3 in amino acids: CATSREGSGTYNEQFF. The CDR3 nucleotides are TGTGCCACCAGCAGAGAGGGTAGCGGGACTTACAATGAGCAGTTCTTC. This chain uses TRBV15 with TRBJ2-1; 8 bases line up with TRBD2. The CDR3 runs to 16 residues. CDR1 and CDR2 (germline): LNHNV, YYDKDF (reference sequence). The V gene end was trimmed by 0 bases and the J gene end by 4 bases; junction bases not matched to a gene: 5.

The J gene is TRBJ1-4, the V gene TRBV7-9; TRBD1 matches 9 bases. The CDR3 length is 15 residues. Germline CDR1 reads SEHNR; CDR2 reads FQNEAQ (reference sequence). V trimming: 4 bases; J trimming: 4 bases; junction bases outside the gene matches: 4. The CDR3 is CASSSGTGLNEKLFF. CDR3 in DNA: TGTGCCAGCAGCTCCGGGACAGGGCTTAATGAAAAACTGTTTTTT.

The CDR3 coding sequence is TGTGCCAGTAGGCCCCCCGGGAATCCCCTTGGCTACACCTTC. This translates into CASRPPGNPLGYTF. J is TRBJ1-2 and V is TRBV19, with D unclear. The CDR3 has 14 amino acids. Germline loops: CDR1 LNHDA, CDR2 SQIVND (reference sequence). The V gene lost 6 bases and the J gene lost 7 bases, with 18 bases spanning the gap. Drawing the rest from reference TRBV19 and TRBJ1-2, the complete variable domain is DGGITQSPKYLFRKEGQNVTLSCEQNLNHDAMYWYRQDPGQGLRLIYYSQIVNDFQKGDIAEGYSVSREKKESFPLTVTSAQKNPTAFYLCASRPPGNPLGYTFGSGTRLTVV.